This T cell receptor (beta chain) was found in a study of Graves' ophthalmopathy and Graves' hyperthyroidism. Background on the study: There was a collection of peripheral blood at initial diagnosis, before any treatment.

For repertoire sequencing, the TCR beta CDR3 regions were amplified from RNA transcripts. HTBI primers served in a first-round RT-PCR, which a second-round multiplex PCR followed. TCRdb re-called the multiplex PCR reads through MiXCR, storing one row per CDR3 protein. The table shows roughly 170,000 distinct CDR3 sequences, with 30% to 45% occurring only once. At least ten counts were recorded for this clonotype. Trimming took 3 bases from V and 3 from J, leaving 9 bases between them. The CDR3 is 13 residues long. The V gene's germline CDR1 is LNHNV and CDR2 YYDKDF (reference sequence). The TCR sequence derives from a man aged 30 to 39 with Graves' ophthalmopathy. Sequencing was done on a sample of peripheral blood. The genes are TRBV15 and TRBJ2-7; the D gene is possibly TRBD1 (6 bases). The CDR3 spells CATSRDRLYEQYF. CDR3 bases: TGTGCCACCAGCAGGGACAGACTCTACGAGCAGTACTTC.